This T cell receptor beta chain is drawn from a study of shared clonotypes between healthy human individuals. Study-wide points: Sorted-subset sequencing, rarefaction showed, was incomplete despite large depth. Memory subsets generally showed smaller estimated richness than naive subsets did. Several donors shared around 5% of their naive CD4 clonotypes.

CD8 cells classed as naive were CD45RO-negative and positively selected for CCR7, excluding terminally differentiated effector memory CD45RA+ cells. The CDR3 covers 15 residues. Germline-derived CDR1 and CDR2 are SGDLS and YYNGEE. V trimming: 4 bases; J trimming: 1 base; junction bases outside the gene matches: 5. With respect to this clone: As yet, its antigen is unknown.

In the original workflow: ImmunoSEQ sequences covered only the junction and lacked quality scores; filtering therefore differed. Libraries were prepared by immunoSEQ multiplex PCR; TCRdb keeps only in-frame clonotypes and omits some of them. The V and J calls and the clone size are those of that table, but D and trimming were determined from the DNA. The data hold over 750,000 clones, with approximately 96% observed a single time. Source material: naive CD8+ T cells sorted from blood. The chain couples TRBV9 to TRBJ2-1; 7 bases align to TRBD1. This TCR derives from a man aged 25-45 years in good health. The chain's CDR3 is CASSSGQASYNEQFF. The CDR3 bases are TGTGCCAGCAGCTCCGGACAGGCTTCCTACAATGAGCAGTTCTTC. The complete variable domain, with remaining parts taken from reference TRBV9 and TRBJ2-1, reads DSGVTQTPKHLITATGQRVTLRCSPRSGDLSVYWYQQSLDQGLQFLIQYYNGEERAKGNILERFSAQQFPDLHSELNLSSLELGDSALYFCASSSGQASYNEQFFGPGTRLTVL.